This T cell receptor (beta chain) was recovered during a study of blood T cell repertoires in COVID-19. Study as a whole: Material from acute and convalescent COVID-19 was sourced from the United States, Italy and Spain.

Trimming took off 4 bases at V and 0 bases at J, with 15 bases between the two ends. CDR3 length equals 16 residues. CDR1 is LGHDT and CDR2 is YNNKEL in the germline V gene (reference sequence). Sequencing was performed with immunoSEQ multiplex PCR; in TCRdb, only in-frame clones are kept and a portion is missing. The data hold around 100,000 clones, with about 77% observed a single time. The sample consisted of peripheral blood. The chain employs TRBV3-1 (or the pseudogene TRBV3-2) and TRBJ1-2; a possible D gene is TRBD1 (6 bases). This receptor was obtained from a man in his 70s with active or convalescent COVID-19. CDR3 nucleotide sequence: TGTGCCAGCAGCCGCCGGGACACTTTAACTAACTATGGCTACACCTTC. The encoded protein is CASSRRDTLTNYGYTF.